This note documents a single TCR beta chain sequence. The source of the sample is a study of glioma-infiltrating T cells after dendritic cell vaccination. Time point given: after dendritic cell vaccination, including at tumor progression/relapse. None of the glioblastoma patients had an isocitrate dehydrogenase mutation. The immunoSEQ assay amplified TCRB CDR3 from up to 2 ug DNA. Sequencing was performed with immunoSEQ multiplex PCR; in TCRdb, only in-frame clones are kept and a portion is missing. The data contain over 75,000 clones, about 81% of them singletons. The junction had 11 bases not matched to a gene; V was cut back by 3 bases and J by 9 bases. Germline V gene data show CDR1 as KGHSH and CDR2 as LQKENI. CDR3 length: 16 residues.

The material was blood, obtained after dendritic cell vaccination. The chain joins TRBV18 to TRBJ2-1; 10 positions match TRBD2. The receptor was isolated from a human donor with glioblastoma. The CDR3 spells CASSPTLAGARTEQFF. CDR3 DNA sequence: TGTGCCAGCTCACCTACCCTAGCGGGGGCTAGGACTGAGCAGTTCTTC.